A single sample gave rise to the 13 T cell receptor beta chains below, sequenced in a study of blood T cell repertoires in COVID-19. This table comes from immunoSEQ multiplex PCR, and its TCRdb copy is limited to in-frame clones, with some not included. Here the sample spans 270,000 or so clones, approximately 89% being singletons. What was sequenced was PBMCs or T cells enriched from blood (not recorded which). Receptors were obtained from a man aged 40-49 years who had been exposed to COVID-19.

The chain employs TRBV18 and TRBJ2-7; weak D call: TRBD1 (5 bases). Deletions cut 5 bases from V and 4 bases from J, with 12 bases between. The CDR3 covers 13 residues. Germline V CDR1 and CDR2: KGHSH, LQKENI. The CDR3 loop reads CASSSTDKYEQYF. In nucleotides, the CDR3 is TGTGCCAGCTCATCGACGGACAAGTACGAGCAGTACTTC.

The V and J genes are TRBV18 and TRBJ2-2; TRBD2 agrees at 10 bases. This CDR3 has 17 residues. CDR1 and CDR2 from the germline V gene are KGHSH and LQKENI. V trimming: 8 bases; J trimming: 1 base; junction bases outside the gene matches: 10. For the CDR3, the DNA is TGTGCCAGCCGCCGATTAGCGGGAGGATTGAACACCGGGGAGCTGTTTTTT. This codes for CASRRLAGGLNTGELFF.

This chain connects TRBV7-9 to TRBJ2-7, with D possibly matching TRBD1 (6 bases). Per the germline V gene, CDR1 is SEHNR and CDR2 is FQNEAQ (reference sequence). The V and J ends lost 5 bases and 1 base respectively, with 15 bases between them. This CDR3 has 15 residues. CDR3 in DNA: TGTGCCAGCAGCCAGGGACACATTGCGTCCTACGAGCAGTACTTC. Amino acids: CASSQGHIASYEQYF. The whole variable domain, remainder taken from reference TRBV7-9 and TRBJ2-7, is DTGVSQNPRHKITKRGQNVTFRCDPISEHNRLYWYRQTLGQGPEFLTYFQNEAQLEKSRLLSDRFSAERPKGSFSTLEIQRTEQGDSAMYLCASSQGHIASYEQYFGPGTRLTVT.

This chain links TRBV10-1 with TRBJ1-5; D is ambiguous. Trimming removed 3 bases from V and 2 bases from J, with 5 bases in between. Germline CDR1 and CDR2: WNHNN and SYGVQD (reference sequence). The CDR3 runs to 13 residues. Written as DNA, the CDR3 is TGCGCCAGCAGTGATCGAGGCAATCAGCCCCAGCATTTT. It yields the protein CASSDRGNQPQHF.

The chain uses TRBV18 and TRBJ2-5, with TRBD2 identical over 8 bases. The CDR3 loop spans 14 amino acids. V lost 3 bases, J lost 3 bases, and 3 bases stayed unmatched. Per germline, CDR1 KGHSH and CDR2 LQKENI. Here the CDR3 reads CASSPDSGKETQYF. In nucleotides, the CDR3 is TGTGCCAGCTCACCGGATAGCGGGAAAGAGACCCAGTACTTC. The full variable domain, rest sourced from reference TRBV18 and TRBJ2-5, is NAGVMQNPRHLVRRRGQEARLRCSPMKGHSHVYWYRQLPEEGLKFMVYLQKENIIDESGMPKERFSAEFPKEGPSILRIQQVVRGDSAAYFCASSPDSGKETQYFGPGTRLLVL.

CDR3 sequence: CASSQTSGEPQETQYF. The CDR3 bases are TGCGCCAGCAGCCAGACTAGCGGGGAGCCCCAAGAGACCCAGTACTTC. The chain couples TRBV10-1 to TRBJ2-5, with 11 positions matching TRBD2. The junction had 7 bases not matched to a gene; V was cut back by 6 bases and J by 1 base. CDR3 length equals 16 residues. The germline gives CDR1 WNHNN, CDR2 SYGVQD (reference sequence).

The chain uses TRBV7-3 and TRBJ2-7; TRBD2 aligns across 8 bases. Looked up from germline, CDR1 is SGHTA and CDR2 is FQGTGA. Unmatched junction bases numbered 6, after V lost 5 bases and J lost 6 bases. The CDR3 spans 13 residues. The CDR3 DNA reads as TGTGCCAGCAGCGCGGGACTAGTGAGCGAGCAGTACTTC. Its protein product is CASSAGLVSEQYF.

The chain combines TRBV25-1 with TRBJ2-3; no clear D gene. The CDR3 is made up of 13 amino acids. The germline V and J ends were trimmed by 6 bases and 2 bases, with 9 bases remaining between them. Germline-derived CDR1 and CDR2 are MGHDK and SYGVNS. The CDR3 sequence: CASSHGPTDTQYF. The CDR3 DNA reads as TGTGCCAGCAGCCACGGTCCCACAGATACGCAGTATTTT.

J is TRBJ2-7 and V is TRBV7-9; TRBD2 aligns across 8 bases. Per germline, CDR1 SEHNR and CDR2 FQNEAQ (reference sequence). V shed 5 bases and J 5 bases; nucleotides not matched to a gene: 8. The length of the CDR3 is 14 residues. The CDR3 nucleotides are TGTGCCAGCAGCCTAAGCGGGAGCGGCCACGAGCAGTACTTC. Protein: CASSLSGSGHEQYF.

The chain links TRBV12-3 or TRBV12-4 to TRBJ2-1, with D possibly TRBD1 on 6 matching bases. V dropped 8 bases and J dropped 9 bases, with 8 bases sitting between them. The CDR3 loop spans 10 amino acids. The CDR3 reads CASQGSEQFF. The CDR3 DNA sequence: TGTGCCAGCCAGGGGTCTGAGCAGTTCTTC.

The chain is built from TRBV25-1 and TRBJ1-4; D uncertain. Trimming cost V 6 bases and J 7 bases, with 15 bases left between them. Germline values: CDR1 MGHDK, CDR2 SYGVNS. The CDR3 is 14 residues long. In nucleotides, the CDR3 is TGTGCCAGCAGGGAGGCCAAGCCAGGTGAAAAACTGTTTTTT. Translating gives CASREAKPGEKLFF.

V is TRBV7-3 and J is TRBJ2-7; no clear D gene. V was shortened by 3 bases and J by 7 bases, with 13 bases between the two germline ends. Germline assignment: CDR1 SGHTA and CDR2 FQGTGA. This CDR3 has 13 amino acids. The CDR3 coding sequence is TGTGCCAGCAGCTTTAGAGTAGCCGGGGAGCAGTACTTC. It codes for CASSFRVAGEQYF.

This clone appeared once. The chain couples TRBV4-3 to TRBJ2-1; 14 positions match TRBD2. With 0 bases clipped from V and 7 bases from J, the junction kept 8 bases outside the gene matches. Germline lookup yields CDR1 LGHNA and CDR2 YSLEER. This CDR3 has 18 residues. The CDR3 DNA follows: TGCGCCAGCAGCCAAGATCCAGGACTAGCGGGGGGCGGAAATGAGCAGTTCTTC. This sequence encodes CASSQDPGLAGGGNEQFF.